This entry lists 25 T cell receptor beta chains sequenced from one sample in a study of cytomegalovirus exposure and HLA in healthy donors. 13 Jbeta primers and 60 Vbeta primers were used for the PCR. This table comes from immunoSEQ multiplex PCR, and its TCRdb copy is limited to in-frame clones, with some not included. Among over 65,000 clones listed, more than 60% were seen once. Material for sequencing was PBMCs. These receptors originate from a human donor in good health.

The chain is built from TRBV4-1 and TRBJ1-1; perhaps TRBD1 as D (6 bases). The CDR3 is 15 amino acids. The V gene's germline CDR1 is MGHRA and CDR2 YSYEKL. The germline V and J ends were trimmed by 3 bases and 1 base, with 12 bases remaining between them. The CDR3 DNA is TGCGCCAGCAGCCAGACCGGGACACAGAACACTGAAGCTTTCTTT. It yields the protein CASSQTGTQNTEAFF.

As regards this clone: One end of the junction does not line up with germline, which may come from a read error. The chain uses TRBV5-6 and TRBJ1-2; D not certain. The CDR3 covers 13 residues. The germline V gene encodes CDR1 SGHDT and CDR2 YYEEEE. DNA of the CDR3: TGTGCCAGCAGCGAGGGAGGAGTGAACGGCTACCCCTTC. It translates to CASSEGGVNGYPF.

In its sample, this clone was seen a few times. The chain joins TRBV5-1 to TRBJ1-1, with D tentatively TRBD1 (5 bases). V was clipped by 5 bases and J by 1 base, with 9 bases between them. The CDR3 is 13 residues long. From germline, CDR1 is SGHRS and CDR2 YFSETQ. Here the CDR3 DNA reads TGCGCCAGCAGGGCAGGGTCGAACACTGAAGCTTTCTTT. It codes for CASRAGSNTEAFF.

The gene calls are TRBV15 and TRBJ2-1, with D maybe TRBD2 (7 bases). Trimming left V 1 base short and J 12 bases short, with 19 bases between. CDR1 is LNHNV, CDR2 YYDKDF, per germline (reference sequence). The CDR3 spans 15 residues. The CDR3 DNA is TGTGCCACCAGCAGAGTTGATGGCGGGGGCGCATTGCAGTTCTTC. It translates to CATSRVDGGGALQFF. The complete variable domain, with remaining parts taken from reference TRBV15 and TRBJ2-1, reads DAMVIQNPRYQVTQFGKPVTLSCSQTLNHNVMYWYQQKSSQAPKLLFHYYDKDFNNEADTPDNFQSRRPNTSFCFLDIRSPGLGDTAMYLCATSRVDGGGALQFFGPGTRLTVL.

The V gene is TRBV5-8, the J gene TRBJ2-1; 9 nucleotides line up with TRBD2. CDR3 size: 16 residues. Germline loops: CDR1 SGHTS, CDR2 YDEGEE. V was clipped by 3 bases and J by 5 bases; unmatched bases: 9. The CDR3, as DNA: TGTGCCAGCAGCTCCCGGGGCGGGGGGGCTAACAATGAGCAGTTCTTC. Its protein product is CASSSRGGGANNEQFF.

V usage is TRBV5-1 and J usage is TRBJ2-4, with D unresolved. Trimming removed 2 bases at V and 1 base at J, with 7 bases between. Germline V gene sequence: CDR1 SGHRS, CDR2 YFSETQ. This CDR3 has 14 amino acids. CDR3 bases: TGCGCCAGCAGCTTCGACACGGCCAAAAACATTCAGTACTTC. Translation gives CASSFDTAKNIQYF.

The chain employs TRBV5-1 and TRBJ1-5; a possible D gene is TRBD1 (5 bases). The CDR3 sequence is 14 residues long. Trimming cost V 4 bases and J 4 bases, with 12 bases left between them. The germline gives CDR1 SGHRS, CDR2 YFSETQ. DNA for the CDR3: TGCGCCAGCAGCAGTGACAGCGCTAATCAGCCCCAGCATTTT. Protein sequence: CASSSDSANQPQHF. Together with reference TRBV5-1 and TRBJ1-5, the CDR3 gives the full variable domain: KAGVTQTPRYLIKTRGQQVTLSCSPISGHRSVSWYQQTPGQGLQFLFEYFSETQRNKGNFPGRFSGRQFSNSRSEMNVSTLELGDSALYLCASSSDSANQPQHFGDGTRLSIL.

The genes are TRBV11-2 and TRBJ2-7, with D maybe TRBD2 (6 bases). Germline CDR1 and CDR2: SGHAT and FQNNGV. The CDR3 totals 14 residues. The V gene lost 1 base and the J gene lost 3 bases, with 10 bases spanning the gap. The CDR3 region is CASSLGQGLYEQYF. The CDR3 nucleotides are TGTGCCAGCAGCTTAGGTCAGGGACTCTACGAGCAGTACTTC. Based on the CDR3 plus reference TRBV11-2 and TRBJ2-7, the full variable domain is EAGVAQSPRYKIIEKRQSVAFWCNPISGHATLYWYQQILGQGPKLLIQFQNNGVVDDSQLPKDRFSAERLKGVDSTLKIQPAKLEDSAVYLCASSLGQGLYEQYFGPGTRLTVT.

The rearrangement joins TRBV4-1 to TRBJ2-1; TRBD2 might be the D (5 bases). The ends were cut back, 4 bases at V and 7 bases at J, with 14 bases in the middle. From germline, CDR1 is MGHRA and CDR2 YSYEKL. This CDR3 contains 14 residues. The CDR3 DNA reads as TGCGCCAGCAGCCGTGGAGTTCGGGGTAATGAGCAGTTCTTC. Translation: CASSRGVRGNEQFF.

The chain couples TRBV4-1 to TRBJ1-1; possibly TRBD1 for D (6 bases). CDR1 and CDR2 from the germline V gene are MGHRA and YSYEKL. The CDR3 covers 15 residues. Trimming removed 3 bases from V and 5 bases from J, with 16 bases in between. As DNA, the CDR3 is TGCGCCAGCAGCCATAGAGGACTAGGGGGGACTGAAGCTTTCTTT. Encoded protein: CASSHRGLGGTEAFF.

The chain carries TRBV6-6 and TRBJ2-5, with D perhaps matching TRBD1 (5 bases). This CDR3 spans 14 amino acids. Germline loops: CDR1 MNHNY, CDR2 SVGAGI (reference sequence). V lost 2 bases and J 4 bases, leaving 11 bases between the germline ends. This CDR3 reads CASSYEGDRETQYF. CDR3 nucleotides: TGTGCCAGCAGTTACGAAGGGGATCGAGAGACCCAGTACTTC.

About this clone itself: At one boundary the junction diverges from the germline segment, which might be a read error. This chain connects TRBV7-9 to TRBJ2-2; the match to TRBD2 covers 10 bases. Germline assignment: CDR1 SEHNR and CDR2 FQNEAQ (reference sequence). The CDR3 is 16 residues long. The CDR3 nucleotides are TGCGCCAGCAGCCAAGCGGGGGGGCAGATCACCGGGGAGCTGTTTTTT. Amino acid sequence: CASSQAGGQITGELFF.

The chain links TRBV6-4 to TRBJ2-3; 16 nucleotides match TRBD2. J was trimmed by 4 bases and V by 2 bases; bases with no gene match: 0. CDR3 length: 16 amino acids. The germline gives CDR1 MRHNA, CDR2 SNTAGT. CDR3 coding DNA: TGTGCCAGCAGTGACGGGACTAGCGGGGGGGCAGATACGCAGTATTTT. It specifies CASSDGTSGGADTQYF.

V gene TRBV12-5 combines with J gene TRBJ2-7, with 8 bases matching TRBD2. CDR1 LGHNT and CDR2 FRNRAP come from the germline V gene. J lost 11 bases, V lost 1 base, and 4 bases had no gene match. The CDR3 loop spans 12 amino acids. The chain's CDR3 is CASGLDGTRKYF. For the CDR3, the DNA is TGTGCTAGTGGTTTGGATGGGACTAGAAAGTACTTC.

This CDR3 reads CSVEDRGTGGPARSPLHF. The CDR3 DNA follows: TGCAGCGTTGAAGACAGGGGAACAGGGGGCCCCGCTAGGTCACCCCTCCACTTT. The genes are TRBV29-1 and TRBJ1-6; 9 bases agree with TRBD1. Germline CDR1 reads SQVTM; CDR2 reads ANQGSEA. The CDR3 is 18 residues long. J lost 10 bases, V lost 0 bases, and 16 bases had no gene match.

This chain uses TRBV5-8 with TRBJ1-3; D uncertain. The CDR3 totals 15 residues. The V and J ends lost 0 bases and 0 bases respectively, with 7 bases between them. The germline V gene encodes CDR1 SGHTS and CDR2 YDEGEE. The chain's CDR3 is CASSLVQYSGNTIYF. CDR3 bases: TGTGCCAGCAGCTTGGTTCAGTACTCTGGAAACACCATATATTTT.

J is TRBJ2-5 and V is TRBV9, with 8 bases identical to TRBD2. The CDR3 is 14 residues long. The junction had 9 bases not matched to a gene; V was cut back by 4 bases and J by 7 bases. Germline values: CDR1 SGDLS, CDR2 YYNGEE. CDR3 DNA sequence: TGTGCCAGCAGCCCCCCCGGAACTAGCGGGACCCAGTACTTC. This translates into CASSPPGTSGTQYF.

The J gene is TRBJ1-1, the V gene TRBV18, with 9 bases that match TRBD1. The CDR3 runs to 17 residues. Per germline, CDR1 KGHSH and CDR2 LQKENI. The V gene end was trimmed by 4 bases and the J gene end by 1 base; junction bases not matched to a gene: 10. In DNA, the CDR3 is TGTGCCAGCTCACGACTTCCCGGGACAGGGACGAACACTGAAGCTTTCTTT. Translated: CASSRLPGTGTNTEAFF.

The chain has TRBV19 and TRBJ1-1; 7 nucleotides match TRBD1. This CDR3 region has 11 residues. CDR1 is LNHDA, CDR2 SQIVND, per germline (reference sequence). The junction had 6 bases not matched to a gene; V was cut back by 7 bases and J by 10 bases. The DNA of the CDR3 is TGTGCCAGTAAAGGGGGCCAGGTAGCTTTCTTT. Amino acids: CASKGGQVAFF.

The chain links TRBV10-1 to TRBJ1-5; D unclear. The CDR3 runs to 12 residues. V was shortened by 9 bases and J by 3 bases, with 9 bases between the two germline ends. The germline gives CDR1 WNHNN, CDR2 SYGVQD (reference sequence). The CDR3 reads CASPFPNQPQHF. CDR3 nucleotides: TGCGCCAGTCCCTTCCCCAATCAGCCCCAGCATTTT.

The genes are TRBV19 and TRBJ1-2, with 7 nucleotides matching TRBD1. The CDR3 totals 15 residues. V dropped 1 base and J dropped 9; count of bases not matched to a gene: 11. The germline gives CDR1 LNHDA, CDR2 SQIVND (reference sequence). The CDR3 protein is CASSIVPGQAESYTF. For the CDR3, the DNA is TGTGCCAGTAGTATAGTCCCCGGACAGGCAGAAAGCTACACCTTC.

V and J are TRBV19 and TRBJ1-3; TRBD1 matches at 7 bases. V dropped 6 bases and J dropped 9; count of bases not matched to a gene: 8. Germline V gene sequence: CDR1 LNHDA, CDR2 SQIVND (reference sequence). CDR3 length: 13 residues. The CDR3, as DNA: TGTGCCAGTAGCCGCGACAGGGCGGCCACCATATATTTT. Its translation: CASSRDRAATIYF.

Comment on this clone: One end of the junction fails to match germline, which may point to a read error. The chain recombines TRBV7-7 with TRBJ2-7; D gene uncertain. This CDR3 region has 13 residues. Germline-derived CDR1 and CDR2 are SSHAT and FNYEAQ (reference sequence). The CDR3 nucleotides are TGTGCTAGCAGCCCCTTACGCAACGGGGAGCAGTACTTC. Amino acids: CASSPLRNGEQYF.

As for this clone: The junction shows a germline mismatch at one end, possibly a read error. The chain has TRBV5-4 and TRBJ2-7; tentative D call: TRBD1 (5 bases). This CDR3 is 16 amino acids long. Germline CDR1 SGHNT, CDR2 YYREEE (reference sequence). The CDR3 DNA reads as TGTGCCAGCAGCTCTCCGGACACGAACGAAACCTACGTGCAGTACTTC. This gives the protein CASSSPDTNETYVQYF.

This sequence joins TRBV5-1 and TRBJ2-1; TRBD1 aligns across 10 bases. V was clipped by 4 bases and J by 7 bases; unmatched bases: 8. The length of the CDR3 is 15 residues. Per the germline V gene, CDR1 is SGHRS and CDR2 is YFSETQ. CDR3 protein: CASSLDGTGENEQFF. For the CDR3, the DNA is TGCGCCAGCAGCCTGGACGGGACAGGGGAAAATGAGCAGTTCTTC.